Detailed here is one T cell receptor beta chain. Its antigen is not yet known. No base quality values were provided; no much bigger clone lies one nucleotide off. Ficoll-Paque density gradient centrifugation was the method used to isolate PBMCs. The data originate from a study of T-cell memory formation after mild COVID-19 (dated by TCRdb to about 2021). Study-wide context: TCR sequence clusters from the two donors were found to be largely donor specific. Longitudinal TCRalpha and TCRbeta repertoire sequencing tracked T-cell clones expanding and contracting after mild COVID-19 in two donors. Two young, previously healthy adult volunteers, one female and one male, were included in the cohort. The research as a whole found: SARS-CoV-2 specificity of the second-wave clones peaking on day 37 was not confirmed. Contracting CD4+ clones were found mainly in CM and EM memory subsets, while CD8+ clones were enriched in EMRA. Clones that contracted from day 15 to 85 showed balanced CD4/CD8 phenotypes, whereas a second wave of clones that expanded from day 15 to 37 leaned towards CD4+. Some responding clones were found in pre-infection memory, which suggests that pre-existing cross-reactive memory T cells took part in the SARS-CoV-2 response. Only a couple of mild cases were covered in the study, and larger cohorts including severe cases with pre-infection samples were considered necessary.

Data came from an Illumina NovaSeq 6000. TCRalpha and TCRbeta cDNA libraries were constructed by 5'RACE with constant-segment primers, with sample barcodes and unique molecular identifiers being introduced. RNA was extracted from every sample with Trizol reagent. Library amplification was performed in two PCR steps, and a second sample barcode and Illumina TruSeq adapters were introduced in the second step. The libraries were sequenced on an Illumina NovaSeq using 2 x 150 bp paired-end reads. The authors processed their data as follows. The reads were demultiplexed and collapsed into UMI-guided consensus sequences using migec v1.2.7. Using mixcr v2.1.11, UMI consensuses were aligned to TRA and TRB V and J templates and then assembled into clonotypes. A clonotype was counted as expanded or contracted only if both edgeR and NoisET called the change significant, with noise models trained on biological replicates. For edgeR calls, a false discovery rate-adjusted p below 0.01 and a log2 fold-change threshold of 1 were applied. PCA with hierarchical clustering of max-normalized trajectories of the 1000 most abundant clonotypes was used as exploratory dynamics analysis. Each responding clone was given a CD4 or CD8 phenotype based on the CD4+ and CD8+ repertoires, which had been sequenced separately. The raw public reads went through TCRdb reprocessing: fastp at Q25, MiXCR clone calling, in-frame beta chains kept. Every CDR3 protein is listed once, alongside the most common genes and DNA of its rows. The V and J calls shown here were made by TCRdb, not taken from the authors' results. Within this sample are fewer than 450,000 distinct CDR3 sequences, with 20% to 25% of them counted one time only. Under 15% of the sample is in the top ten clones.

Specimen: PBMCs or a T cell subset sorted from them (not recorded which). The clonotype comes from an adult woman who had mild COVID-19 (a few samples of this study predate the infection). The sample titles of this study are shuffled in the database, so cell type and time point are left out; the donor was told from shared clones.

The sequenced DNA: TGTGCCAGCTCCATCTCAAGCGGGGGCCGAGGAGATACGCAGTATTTT. It codes for CASSISSGGRGDTQYF. In this chain, TRBV18 is recombined with TRBJ2-3; a stretch of 8 junction bases matches TRBD2. There are 16 amino acids in the CDR3, from cysteine to phenylalanine inclusive. Solely the CDR3 DNA is kept, with 48 bases framed from the first base. The V end gives up 6 bases and the J end 5 bases, leaving 13 bases in the junction not matched to a gene. The CDR1 and CDR2 encoded by the germline V gene are KGHSH and LQKENI. The reference TRBV18 and TRBJ2-3 proteins fill in what lies around the CDR3, so the full variable domain reads NAGVMQNPRHLVRRRGQEARLRCSPMKGHSHVYWYRQLPEEGLKFMVYLQKENIIDESGMPKERFSAEFPKEGPSILRIQQVVRGDSAAYFCASSISSGGRGDTQYFGPGTRLTVL.